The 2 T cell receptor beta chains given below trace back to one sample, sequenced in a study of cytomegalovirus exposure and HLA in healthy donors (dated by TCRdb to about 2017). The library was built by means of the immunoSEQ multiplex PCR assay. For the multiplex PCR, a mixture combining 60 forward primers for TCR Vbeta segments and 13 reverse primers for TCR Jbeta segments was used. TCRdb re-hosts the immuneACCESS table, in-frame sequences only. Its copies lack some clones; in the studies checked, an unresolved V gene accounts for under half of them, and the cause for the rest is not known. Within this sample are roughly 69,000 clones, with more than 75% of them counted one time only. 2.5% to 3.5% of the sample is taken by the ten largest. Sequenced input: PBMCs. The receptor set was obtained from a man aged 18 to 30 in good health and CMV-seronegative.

For the CDR3, the DNA is TGCGCCAGCAGCCCGGGACAGGGGAGGGAGACCCAGTACTTC. Protein product: CASSPGQGRETQYF. The rearrangement links TRBV5-1 to TRBJ2-5; 10 bases are shared with TRBD1. There are 14 residues in the CDR3. Germline V lookup: CDR1 SGHRS, CDR2 YFSETQ. V was clipped by 4 bases and J by 5 bases; unmatched bases: 5.

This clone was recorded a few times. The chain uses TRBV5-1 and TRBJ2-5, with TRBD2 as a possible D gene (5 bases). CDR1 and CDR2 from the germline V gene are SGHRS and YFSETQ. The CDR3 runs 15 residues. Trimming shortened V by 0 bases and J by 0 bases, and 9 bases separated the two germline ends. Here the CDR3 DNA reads TGCGCCAGCAGCTTGGCTTTCGGGGACCAAGAGACCCAGTACTTC. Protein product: CASSLAFGDQETQYF. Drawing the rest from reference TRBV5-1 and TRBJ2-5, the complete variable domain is KAGVTQTPRYLIKTRGQQVTLSCSPISGHRSVSWYQQTPGQGLQFLFEYFSETQRNKGNFPGRFSGRQFSNSRSEMNVSTLELGDSALYLCASSLAFGDQETQYFGPGTRLLVL.